This entry lists 30 T cell receptor beta chains sequenced from one sample in a study of neurological immune-mediated disorders. Using its own MiXCR run on the 5' RACE reads, TCRdb lists one record per CDR3 protein. The table lists tens of thousands of distinct CDR3 sequences, under 25% of them singletons. The sequenced material came from CD4+ T cells from blood. Receptor source: a man aged 50 or older with HTLV-1-associated myelopathy (HAM/TSP).

In this sample, this clonotype turned up a few times. The V and J genes are TRBV5-5 and TRBJ1-5; tentatively, D is TRBD1 (5 bases). The CDR3 runs 14 residues. Germline values: CDR1 SGHKS, CDR2 YYEKEE (reference sequence). Trimming stripped 0 bases from V and 11 bases from J, with 15 bases between. Written as DNA, the CDR3 is TGTGCCAGCAGCTTGGGAACAGGTTCTAGGACCCAGCATTTT. It yields the protein CASSLGTGSRTQHF.

This clonotype came up many times. The rearrangement joins TRBV11-1 to TRBJ2-4, with 7 bases that match TRBD2. The CDR3 loop spans 17 amino acids. Germline V CDR1 and CDR2: SGHAT, FQDESV (reference sequence). Trimming at V came to 5 bases and at J to 0 bases, leaving 10 bases not matched to a gene. CDR3 in amino acids: CASSQRGGSRAKNIQYF. The CDR3 DNA reads as TGTGCCAGCAGCCAGCGGGGAGGGAGCCGAGCCAAAAACATTCAGTACTTC.

The chain employs TRBV5-6 and TRBJ1-5; no definite D call. CDR3 length equals 16 residues. The V gene lost 0 bases and the J gene lost 3 bases, with 13 bases spanning the gap. CDR1 and CDR2 from the germline V gene are SGHDT and YYEEEE. CDR3: CASSLAGVGNNQPQHF. DNA for the CDR3: TGTGCCAGCAGCTTGGCGGGTGTGGGAAACAATCAGCCCCAGCATTTT.

The chain carries TRBV5-1 and TRBJ2-7; possible D gene TRBD1, 5 bases. The CDR3 sequence is 15 residues long. The germline V gene encodes CDR1 SGHRS and CDR2 YFSETQ. V was clipped by 4 bases and J by 0 bases, with 14 bases between them. CDR3 protein: CASSPLGQSSYEQYF. The CDR3 DNA sequence: TGCGCCAGCAGCCCGCTGGGGCAGAGCTCCTACGAGCAGTACTTC.

V gene TRBV20-1 combines with J gene TRBJ1-6; D not certain. CDR1 is DFQATT, CDR2 SNEGSKA, per germline (reference sequence). The CDR3 length is 16 residues. V was pared by 3 bases and J by 6 bases, with 18 bases between. CDR3 sequence reads: CSARARDGASNSPLHF. CDR3 coding DNA: TGCAGTGCTAGGGCTCGGGATGGAGCTAGTAATTCACCCCTCCACTTT.

The V call is TRBV7-3, the J call TRBJ1-5; no reliable D call. The length of the CDR3 is 15 residues. V dropped 0 bases and J dropped 0 bases, with 6 bases sitting between them. Germline values: CDR1 SGHTA, CDR2 FQGTGA. CDR3: CASSLTGNSNQPQHF. The CDR3 DNA reads as TGTGCCAGCAGCTTAACGGGTAATAGCAATCAGCCCCAGCATTTT.

Only a few counts were recorded for this clonotype. CDR3 sequence: CASSLRQGINNEQFF. The CDR3 DNA reads as TGTGCCAGCAGCCTTCGACAGGGGATCAACAATGAGCAGTTCTTC. The V call is TRBV5-4, the J call TRBJ2-1; 8 bases map to TRBD1. The CDR3 runs to 15 residues. Germline CDR1 is SGHNT and CDR2 is YYREEE (reference sequence). V lost 4 bases, J lost 5 bases, and 8 bases stayed unmatched.

This clonotype was counted at least ten times. The chain combines TRBV20-1 with TRBJ2-2; D not resolved. The V gene's germline CDR1 is DFQATT and CDR2 SNEGSKA (reference sequence). The CDR3 is 14 amino acids. Trimming shortened V by 3 bases and J by 2 bases, and 10 bases separated the two germline ends. In DNA form, the CDR3 reads TGCAGTGCTAGTGGTCAGATCAACACCGGGGAGCTGTTTTTT. It translates to CSASGQINTGELFF.

This clonotype was detected ten times or more. The chain has TRBV3-1 and TRBJ2-2; possible D gene TRBD1, 6 bases. Germline CDR1 reads LGHDT; CDR2 reads YNNKEL (reference sequence). Trimming left V 3 bases short and J 6 bases short, with 11 bases between. The CDR3 has 14 amino acids. DNA for the CDR3: TGTGCCAGCAGCCAGCTAGGGGGAGCCGGGGAGCTGTTTTTT. Amino acids: CASSQLGGAGELFF.

About this clonotype: An end of the junction differs from the germline gene, which may be a read error. The chain joins TRBV11-2 to TRBJ2-3, with D unresolved. The CDR3 totals 14 residues. Per the germline V gene, CDR1 is SGHAT and CDR2 is FQNNGV. The CDR3: CASRLDRSVMSEYF. For the CDR3, the DNA is TGTGCCAGCAGATTAGATCGGTCCGTGATGAGTGAGTATTTT. The complete variable domain, with remaining parts taken from reference TRBV11-2 and TRBJ2-3, reads EAGVAQSPRYKIIEKRQSVAFWCNPISGHATLYWYQQILGQGPKLLIQFQNNGVVDDSQLPKDRFSAERLKGVDSTLKIQPAKLEDSAVYLCASRLDRSVMSEYFGPGTRLTVL.

The V gene is TRBV3-1, the J gene TRBJ2-3; D may be TRBD1 (5 bases). This CDR3 is built from 14 residues. V was trimmed by 6 bases and J by 2 bases, leaving 12 bases between them. Germline V gives CDR1 LGHDT, CDR2 YNNKEL (reference sequence). The CDR3 protein is CASRRQSDTDTQYF. The DNA for the CDR3 is TGTGCCAGCAGGCGACAGTCTGACACAGATACGCAGTATTTT.

This clonotype was seen at least ten times. Written as DNA, the CDR3 is TGTGCCATCAGTGGGTCAAGCGGAGGCACAGATACGCAGTATTTT. Protein sequence: CAISGSSGGTDTQYF. The gene calls are TRBV10-3 and TRBJ2-3, with D tentatively TRBD2 (5 bases). Germline lookup yields CDR1 ENHRY and CDR2 SYGVKD. V lost 4 bases to trimming and J lost 1 base, with 12 bases between them. The CDR3 runs 15 residues.

This clonotype was counted between two and nine times. V usage is TRBV11-3 and J usage is TRBJ2-5, with D possibly TRBD2 on 6 matching bases. Germline V gene data show CDR1 as SGHNT and CDR2 as YENEEA. The CDR3 covers 16 residues. V was cut by 3 bases and J by 3 bases, with 17 bases left in between. Here the CDR3 reads CASSLGGWAREETQYF. The CDR3, as DNA: TGTGCCAGCAGCTTGGGGGGTTGGGCCAGGGAAGAGACCCAGTACTTC.

A few counts support this clonotype. The rearrangement joins TRBV29-1 to TRBJ2-3; tentatively, D is TRBD1 (6 bases). V lost 5 bases and J 5 bases, leaving 14 bases between the germline ends. The CDR3 spans 13 residues. CDR1 is SQVTM and CDR2 is ANQGSEA in the germline V gene. CDR3 residues: CSVRSGVIDTQYF. In nucleotides, the CDR3 is TGCAGCGTTCGATCAGGGGTCATAGATACGCAGTATTTT.

The rearrangement uses TRBV20-1 and TRBJ2-3; no firm D call. Germline V lookup: CDR1 DFQATT, CDR2 SNEGSKA (reference sequence). CDR3 length: 12 residues. V was trimmed by 7 bases and J by 4 bases, leaving 12 bases between them. The CDR3 here is CSVKSSADTQYF. The CDR3 bases are TGCAGTGTAAAATCGAGTGCAGATACGCAGTATTTT.

This clonotype was observed at least ten times. The V call is TRBV5-1, the J call TRBJ2-1; a weak D match, TRBD1 (8 bases). Looked up from germline, CDR1 is SGHRS and CDR2 is YFSETQ. The V gene lost 4 bases and the J gene lost 8 bases, with 22 bases spanning the gap. The CDR3 consists of 16 residues. The chain's CDR3 is CASSTWVQGAGDEQFF. The CDR3 nucleotides are TGCGCCAGCAGCACCTGGGTTCAGGGGGCGGGGGATGAGCAGTTCTTC.

This clonotype appeared many times. This sequence joins TRBV12-3 or TRBV12-4 and TRBJ2-3; TRBD2 agrees at 12 bases. The junction had 4 bases not matched to a gene; V was cut back by 6 bases and J by 0 bases. This CDR3 contains 16 residues. The CDR3 region has the DNA TGTGCCAGCAGGGGGGGGACTAGCGGGAGCACAGATACGCAGTATTTT. Amino acids: CASRGGTSGSTDTQYF.

This clonotype appeared a few times. The rearrangement joins TRBV7-2 to TRBJ1-5; D not certain. Germline V lookup: CDR1 SGHTA, CDR2 FQGNSA. The CDR3 length is 12 residues. V shed 7 bases and J shed 4 bases, with 8 bases lying between them. The CDR3, as DNA: TGTGCCAGCACCACGGGGAATCAGCCCCAGCATTTT. Amino acid sequence: CASTTGNQPQHF.

This clonotype was seen ten or more times. The CDR3 DNA sequence: TGTGCCAGCAAAGGGGGGGGCTCCTACAATGAGCAGTTCTTC. This codes for CASKGGGSYNEQFF. The chain is built from TRBV2 and TRBJ2-1, with D maybe TRBD2 (7 bases). V was clipped by 7 bases and J by 0 bases, with 10 bases between them. The CDR3 contains 14 residues. Germline V gene lookup returns CDR1 SNHLY and CDR2 FYNNEI.

This clonotype was seen ten or more times. The rearrangement uses TRBV5-1 and TRBJ2-2; 9 bases map to TRBD1. Germline values: CDR1 SGHRS, CDR2 YFSETQ. CDR3 length equals 15 residues. Unmatched junction bases numbered 6, after V lost 4 bases and J lost 5 bases. CDR3 residues: CASSKGQGQTGELFF. The CDR3 DNA sequence: TGCGCCAGCAGCAAAGGACAGGGGCAAACCGGGGAGCTGTTTTTT.

This clonotype was counted many times. The rearrangement uses TRBV3-1 and TRBJ1-2; D is ambiguous. This CDR3 contains 14 residues. The germline gives CDR1 LGHDT, CDR2 YNNKEL (reference sequence). The V end lost 0 bases, the J end lost 8 bases, and 13 bases lay between the germline ends. The CDR3 loop is CASSQDRVRSGYTF. CDR3 bases: TGTGCCAGCAGCCAAGATAGGGTGCGTTCGGGCTACACCTTC.

The table lists this clonotype with many counts. This chain connects TRBV16 to TRBJ1-3; D not certain. The CDR3 contains 12 residues. Trimming shortened V by 2 bases and J by 7 bases, and 6 bases separated the two germline ends. Germline CDR1 KGHSY, CDR2 FQNENV. The CDR3 loop is CASSQARNTIYF. The CDR3 DNA reads TGTGCCAGCAGCCAAGCTCGCAACACCATATATTTT.

This clonotype was seen at least ten times. The gene calls are TRBV3-1 and TRBJ2-7, with 9 bases fitting TRBD2. V was pared by 1 base and J by 6 bases, with 10 bases of the junction left unmatched. From germline, CDR1 is LGHDT and CDR2 YNNKEL (reference sequence). CDR3 size: 16 residues. The CDR3 DNA follows: TGTGCCAGCAGCCAAGTAGCGGGAGTTAGTTCGGGCGAGCAGTACTTC. Translation: CASSQVAGVSSGEQYF.

This clonotype was recorded at least ten times. J is TRBJ2-3 and V is TRBV29-1; D gene ambiguous. CDR3 length: 15 amino acids. Germline lookup yields CDR1 SQVTM and CDR2 ANQGSEA. Between the trimmed V and J ends, which lost 0 bases and 6 bases, there was a span of 16 bases. CDR3 sequence: CSVEDRGGSIDTQYF. CDR3 DNA: TGCAGCGTTGAAGATAGAGGCGGTTCGATCGATACGCAGTATTTT.

This clonotype came up many times. V gene TRBV5-1 combines with J gene TRBJ2-1; perhaps TRBD2 as D (5 bases). V was shortened by 0 bases and J by 8 bases, with 18 bases between the two germline ends. CDR1 and CDR2 (germline): SGHRS, YFSETQ. CDR3 length: 16 residues. The CDR3 DNA reads TGCGCCAGCAGCTTGGCCACTCTAGCCGATGGTCATGAGCAGTTCTTC. As protein: CASSLATLADGHEQFF.

This clonotype has ten or more counts. This chain links TRBV12-3 or TRBV12-4 with TRBJ2-7, with 7 bases fitting TRBD2. The CDR3 contains 14 residues. Losses at the gene ends were 1 base for V and 2 bases for J; bases not matched to a gene: 2. CDR3 bases: TGTGCCAGCAGTTTAGGTCGGGGGGCCTACGAGCAGTACTTC. The encoded protein is CASSLGRGAYEQYF.

This clonotype was observed at least ten times. The chain is built from TRBV7-9 and TRBJ2-5; D is unclear. This CDR3 spans 14 amino acids. Trimming took off 3 bases at V and 6 bases at J, with 14 bases between the two ends. Per germline, CDR1 SEHNR and CDR2 FQNEAQ (reference sequence). CDR3 loop: CASSLGIGIKTQYF. The CDR3, as DNA: TGTGCCAGCAGCTTGGGGATAGGAATTAAGACCCAGTACTTC. Full variable domain (remainder filled in from reference TRBV7-9 and TRBJ2-5): DTGVSQNPRHKITKRGQNVTFRCDPISEHNRLYWYRQTLGQGPEFLTYFQNEAQLEKSRLLSDRFSAERPKGSFSTLEIQRTEQGDSAMYLCASSLGIGIKTQYFGPGTRLLVL.

The chain couples TRBV3-1 to TRBJ1-5; D call uncertain. The CDR3 totals 15 residues. Germline V gene data show CDR1 as LGHDT and CDR2 as YNNKEL (reference sequence). Trimming took off 1 base at V and 2 bases at J, with 9 bases between the two ends. DNA for the CDR3: TGTGCCAGCAGCCAAGGAGGCGCCGGCAATCAGCCCCAGCATTTT. Its translation is CASSQGGAGNQPQHF. Full variable domain (remainder filled in from reference TRBV3-1 and TRBJ1-5): DTAVSQTPKYLVTQMGNDKSIKCEQNLGHDTMYWYKQDSKKFLKIMFSYNNKELIINETVPNRFSPKSPDKAHLNLHINSLELGDSAVYFCASSQGGAGNQPQHFGDGTRLSIL.

As concerns this clonotype: This CDR3 fails to terminate in the conserved phenylalanine or tryptophan, so it likely reflects a read error. The genes are TRBV20-1 and TRBJ2-3; D is unresolved. Germline V gene lookup returns CDR1 DFQATT and CDR2 SNEGSKA (reference sequence). The CDR3 is made up of 13 amino acids. The CDR3 loop reads CSASFGGAHTQYL. The DNA of the CDR3 is TGCAGTGCTAGTTTCGGCGGAGCTCATACACAGTATTTG.

This clonotype was recorded many times. One junction end does not reproduce the germline sequence, and a read error may be involved. This rearrangement joins TRBV15 to TRBJ2-5; D is undetermined. The CDR3 totals 12 residues. Germline CDR1 and CDR2: LNHNV and YYDKDF (reference sequence). CDR3 in amino acids: CATSRDRVVSSF. For the CDR3, the DNA is TGTGCCACCAGCAGAGATCGGGTGGTATCCTCCTTC.